This note documents a single T cell receptor (beta chain) sequence. The target antigen is unknown. Measured with immunoSEQ multiplex PCR; TCRdb has only the in-frame clones, and not every one. This sample yields about 1.5 million clones, of which over 95% are seen a single time; approximately 1.2% belongs to the top ten. Germline loops: CDR1 LGHNA, CDR2 YSLEER. CDR3 length equals 15 residues. V dropped 4 bases and J dropped 0 bases, with 10 bases sitting between them. This entry comes from a study of shared clonotypes between healthy human individuals. Study context: Donor composition was a couple of women and a few men, aged 18 to 49.

Findings of the study overall: Tissues were not sampled, only blood, and their repertoires likely differ. Memory subsets had estimated richness that was generally smaller than that of naive subsets.

Sequenced input: naive CD4+ T cells sorted from blood. Subset specified: CD45RA+ positively selected. The V call is TRBV4-3, the J call TRBJ1-5; D unclear. The sequence derives from a young man in good health. The CDR3 loop reads CASSLRFPSNQPQHF. The CDR3 nucleotides are TGCGCCAGCAGCCTACGCTTCCCTAGCAATCAGCCCCAGCATTTT.